This T cell receptor beta chain was recovered during a study of Graves' ophthalmopathy and Graves' hyperthyroidism. Using RNA transcripts, the TCR beta CDR3 regions were amplified. HTBI primers served in a first-round RT-PCR, which a second-round multiplex PCR followed. TCRdb processed the multiplex PCR reads anew with MiXCR; each CDR3 protein has one entry. Of around 340,000 distinct CDR3 sequences in the sample, roughly a sixth were seen once. The CDR3 sequence is 13 residues long. With 5 bases removed from V and 3 bases from J, the gap between germline ends came to 8 bases. Germline V gives CDR1 MNHNS, CDR2 SASEGT. Ten or more counts support this clonotype.

The TCR was taken from an adult man with Graves' ophthalmopathy. The V gene is TRBV6-1, the J gene TRBJ1-5; D gene uncertain. The sample consisted of peripheral blood. CDR3 amino acids: CASSPEVNQPQHF. The CDR3 DNA reads TGTGCCAGCAGTCCCGAAGTCAATCAGCCCCAGCATTTT.